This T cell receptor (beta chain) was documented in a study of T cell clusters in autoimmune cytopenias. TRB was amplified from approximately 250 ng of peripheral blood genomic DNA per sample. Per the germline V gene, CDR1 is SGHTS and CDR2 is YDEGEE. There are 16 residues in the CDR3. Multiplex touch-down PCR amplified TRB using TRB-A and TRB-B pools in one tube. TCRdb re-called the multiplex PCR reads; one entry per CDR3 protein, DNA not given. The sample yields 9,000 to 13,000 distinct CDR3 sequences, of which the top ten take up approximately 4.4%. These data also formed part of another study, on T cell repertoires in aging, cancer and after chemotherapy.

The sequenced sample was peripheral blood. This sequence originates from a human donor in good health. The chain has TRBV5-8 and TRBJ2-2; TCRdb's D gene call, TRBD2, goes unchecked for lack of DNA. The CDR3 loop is CASSLDPRGNTGELFF.